This entry features one T cell receptor (beta chain) sequence. The data are from a study of blood T cell repertoires in COVID-19. Whole-study context: PBMCs, B-cell-depleted T cells, or T cells provided the cDNA or gDNA that made up the material.

The CDR3 totals 15 residues. Trimming cost V 0 bases and J 5 bases; bases outside gene matches: 8. Germline assignment: CDR1 SGHRS and CDR2 YFSETQ. The table came from immunoSEQ multiplex PCR; TCRdb's copy has only in-frame clones and leaves some out. The sample holds over 150,000 clones, roughly 82% seen once. The specimen sequenced was peripheral blood. The V gene is TRBV5-1, the J gene TRBJ2-7; 7 bases are shared with TRBD1. The source is a human donor in a cohort sampled during active COVID-19. The CDR3 sequence: CASSLVAGGRDEQYF. In DNA, the CDR3 is TGCGCCAGCAGCTTGGTAGCAGGGGGAAGAGACGAGCAGTACTTC.